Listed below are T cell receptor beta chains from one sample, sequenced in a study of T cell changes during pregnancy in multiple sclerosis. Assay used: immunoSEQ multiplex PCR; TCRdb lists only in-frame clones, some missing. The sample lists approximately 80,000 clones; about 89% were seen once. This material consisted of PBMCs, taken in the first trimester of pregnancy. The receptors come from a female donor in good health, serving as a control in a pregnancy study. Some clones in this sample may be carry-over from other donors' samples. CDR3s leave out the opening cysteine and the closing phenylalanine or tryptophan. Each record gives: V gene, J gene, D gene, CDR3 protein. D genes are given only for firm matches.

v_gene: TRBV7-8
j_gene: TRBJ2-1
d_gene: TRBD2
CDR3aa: ASSFQSGLVYNEQF

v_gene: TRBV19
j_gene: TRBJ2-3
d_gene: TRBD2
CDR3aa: ASSLVAGRNTQY

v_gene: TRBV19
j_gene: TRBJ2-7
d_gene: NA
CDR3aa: ASSRQGFSSYEQY

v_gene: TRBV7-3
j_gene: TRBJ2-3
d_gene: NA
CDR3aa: ASSSNRETDTQY

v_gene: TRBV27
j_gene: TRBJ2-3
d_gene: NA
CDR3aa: ASSFTPPNGDTQY

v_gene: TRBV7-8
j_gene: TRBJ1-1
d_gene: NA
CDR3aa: ASSLIGGGAEAF

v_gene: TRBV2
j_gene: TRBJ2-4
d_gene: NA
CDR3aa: ASSAGGAKNIQY

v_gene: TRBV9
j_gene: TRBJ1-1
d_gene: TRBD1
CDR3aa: ASSVRTGMNTEAF

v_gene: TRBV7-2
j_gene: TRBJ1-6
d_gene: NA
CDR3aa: ASSLALTSSLH

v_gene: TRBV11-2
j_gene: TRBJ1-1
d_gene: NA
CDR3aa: ASSFSNTEAF

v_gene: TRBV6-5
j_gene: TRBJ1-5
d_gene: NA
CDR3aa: ASSYSLRRNQPQH

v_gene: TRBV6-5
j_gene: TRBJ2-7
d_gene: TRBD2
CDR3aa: ASRTTSGGGYEQY

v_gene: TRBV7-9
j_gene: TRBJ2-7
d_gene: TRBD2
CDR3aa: ASSSPGLAGPSSYEQY

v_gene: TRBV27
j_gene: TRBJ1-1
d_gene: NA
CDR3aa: ASSKDRTNTEAF

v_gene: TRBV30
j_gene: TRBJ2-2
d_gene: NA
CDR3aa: AWRTGADTGELF

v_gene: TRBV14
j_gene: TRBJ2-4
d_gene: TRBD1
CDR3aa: ASSQRTGRLDIQY

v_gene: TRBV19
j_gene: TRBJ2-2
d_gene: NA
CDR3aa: ASTQEGRGGTGELF

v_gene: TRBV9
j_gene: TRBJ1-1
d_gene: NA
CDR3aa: ASSAVMRKTEAF

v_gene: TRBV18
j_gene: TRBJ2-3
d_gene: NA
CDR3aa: ASSPEFGTDTQY

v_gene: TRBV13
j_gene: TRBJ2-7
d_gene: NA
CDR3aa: ASSLGTDPRSAYEQY

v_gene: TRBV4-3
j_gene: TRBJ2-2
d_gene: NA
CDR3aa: ASSQDEGAPGELF

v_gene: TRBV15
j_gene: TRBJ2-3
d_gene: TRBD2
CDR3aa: ATGRGGGTDTQY

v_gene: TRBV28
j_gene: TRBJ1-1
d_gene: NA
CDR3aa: ASSTATRVRHTEAF

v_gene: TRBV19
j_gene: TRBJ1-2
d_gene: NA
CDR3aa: ASSIALHYGYT

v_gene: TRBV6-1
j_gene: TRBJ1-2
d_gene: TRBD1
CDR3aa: ASSRQGVENYGYT

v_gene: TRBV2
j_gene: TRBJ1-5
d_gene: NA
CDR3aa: ASSGITGNQPQH

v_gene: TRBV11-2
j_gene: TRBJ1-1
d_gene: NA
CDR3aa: ASSIRGENTEAF

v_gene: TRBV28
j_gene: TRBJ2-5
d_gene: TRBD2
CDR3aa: ATRPRGGSETQY

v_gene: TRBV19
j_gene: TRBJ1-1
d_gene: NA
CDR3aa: ASSNPGMNTEAF

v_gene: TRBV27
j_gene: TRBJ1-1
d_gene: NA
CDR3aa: ASSFNTPTEAF

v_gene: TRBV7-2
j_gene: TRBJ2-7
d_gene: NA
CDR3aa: ASSLTFQGTYEQY

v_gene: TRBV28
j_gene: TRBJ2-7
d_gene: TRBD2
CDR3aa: ASSFRTTSGDYEQY

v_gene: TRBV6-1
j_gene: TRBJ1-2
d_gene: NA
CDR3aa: ASSYGSYT

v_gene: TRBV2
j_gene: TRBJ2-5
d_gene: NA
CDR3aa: ASSEGGAQY

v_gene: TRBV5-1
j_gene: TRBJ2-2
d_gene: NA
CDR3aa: ASSLDSSNTGELF

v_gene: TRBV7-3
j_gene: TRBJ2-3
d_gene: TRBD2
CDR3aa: ASSRGTSNTDTQY

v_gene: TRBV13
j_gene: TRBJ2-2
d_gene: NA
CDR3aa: ASSPPGDNTGELF

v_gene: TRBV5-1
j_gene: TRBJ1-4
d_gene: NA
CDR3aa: ASSLVSGRGGEKLF

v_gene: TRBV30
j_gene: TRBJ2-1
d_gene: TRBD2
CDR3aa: AWQLAGVYNEQF

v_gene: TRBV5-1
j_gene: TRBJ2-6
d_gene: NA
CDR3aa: ASSLGRAGANVLT

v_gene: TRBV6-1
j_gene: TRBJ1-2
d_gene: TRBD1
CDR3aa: ASSELTGGRANYGYT

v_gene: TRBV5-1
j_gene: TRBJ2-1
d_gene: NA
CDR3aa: ASSLAGTETNEQF